One and the same sample provided the 19 T cell receptor beta chains below, sequenced in a study of blood T cells in healthy people across ages (dated by TCRdb to between 2014 and 2017). Library construction relied on 5' RACE. The instrument given in TCRdb is Illumina HiSeq 2500. A second about 7 to 12 cycle PCR used a sample-barcoded 5' primer and a J-beta primer mix. Clones were called with MiXCR by TCRdb after fastp trimmed the public reads at Q25, and only in-frame beta chains were retained. CDR3 protein duplicates are merged, each entry listing the most common genes and DNA. This sample is represented by approximately 900,000 distinct CDR3 sequences; 25% to 30% of them were singletons. The ten largest clones represent roughly a tenth of the sample. In addition, the sample was reused for a study of T cells of mothers and their children.

The sample consisted of blood. These receptors originate from a woman in her forties in good health.

This clonotype was seen a few times. The J gene is TRBJ1-4, the V gene TRBV4-1; a weak D match, TRBD1 (6 bases). The CDR3 contains 15 residues. With 1 base removed from V and 4 bases from J, the gap between germline ends came to 10 bases. Germline V lookup: CDR1 MGHRA, CDR2 YSYEKL. CDR3 nucleotides: TGCGCCAGCAGCCAAGGGACAGCCAGTAATGAAAAACTGTTTTTT. Translated: CASSQGTASNEKLFF.

A single count supports this clonotype. A read error may be the cause here, since a much bigger clone is one base away. The chain has TRBV20-1 and TRBJ2-2, with a weak D call TRBD2 (5 bases). Germline assignment: CDR1 DFQATT and CDR2 SNEGSKA (reference sequence). The CDR3 extends over 13 amino acids. CDR3 protein: CSARDWATGERFF. CDR3 coding DNA: TGCAGTGCTAGAGATTGGGCGACCGGGGAGCGGTTTTTT.

This clonotype has a count of ten or more. In nucleotides, the CDR3 is TGCAGTGCTAACCAACCAGCGAACACTGAAGCTTTCTTT. Amino acid sequence: CSANQPANTEAFF. J is TRBJ1-1 and V is TRBV20-1; D is uncertain. V was clipped by 4 bases and J by 1 base, with 10 bases between them. Germline V gives CDR1 DFQATT, CDR2 SNEGSKA (reference sequence). The CDR3 spans 13 residues.

V is TRBV9 and J is TRBJ2-5; D is perhaps TRBD1 (6 bases). The CDR3 is 14 amino acids. Trimming removed 4 bases at V and 5 bases at J, with 15 bases between. Germline CDR1 reads SGDLS; CDR2 reads YYNGEE. The chain's CDR3 is CASSNPGHAETQYF. CDR3 bases: TGTGCCAGCAGCAACCCGGGACACGCGGAGACCCAGTACTTC.

This clonotype was recorded a few times. The chain's CDR3 is CASSPAGPQDTQYF. CDR3 DNA: TGTGCCAGCAGCCCAGCCGGGCCACAAGATACGCAGTATTTT. This sequence joins TRBV7-6 and TRBJ2-3; no definite D call. V lost 5 bases, J lost 5 bases, and 14 bases lay in between. Germline CDR1 is SGHVS and CDR2 is FNYEAQ. The CDR3 has 14 residues.

The rearrangement joins TRBV2 to TRBJ2-3; the match to TRBD1 covers 7 bases. V was pared by 6 bases and J by 0 bases, with 6 bases of the junction left unmatched. The CDR3 is made up of 15 amino acids. Germline lookup yields CDR1 SNHLY and CDR2 FYNNEI. The CDR3 DNA follows: TGTGCCAGCAGAAGTTGGACAGGTAGCACAGATACGCAGTATTTT. It yields the protein CASRSWTGSTDTQYF.

This chain connects TRBV5-1 to TRBJ2-7, with D perhaps TRBD1 (7 bases). The V gene's germline CDR1 is SGHRS and CDR2 YFSETQ. The CDR3 consists of 17 residues. Trimming pared 0 bases from V and 1 base from J, leaving 17 bases between. Here the CDR3 reads CASSLGTATGRSYEQYF. Here the CDR3 DNA reads TGCGCCAGCAGCTTGGGCACCGCGACAGGGAGGTCCTACGAGCAGTACTTC.

Of note for this clonotype: Possible read error: a much larger clone is one base away. The V call is TRBV29-1, the J call TRBJ2-6; no clear D gene. The CDR3 is 16 residues long. CDR1 is SQVTM and CDR2 is ANQGSEA in the germline V gene. V was trimmed by 6 bases and J by 0 bases, leaving 15 bases between them. CDR3 bases: TGCAGCGTGAGCCAGGACGACCACTCTGGGGCCAACGTCCTGACTTTC. It encodes CSVSQDDHSGANVLTF.

There are a few counts of this clonotype. The junction shows a germline mismatch at one end, possibly a read error. V usage is TRBV2 and J usage is TRBJ2-1; 7 bases are a match to TRBD1. Germline-derived CDR1 and CDR2 are SNHLY and FYNNEI. CDR3 length: 15 residues. The CDR3 bases are TGTGCCAGCAGTCCTCGGGACAGTCCCTACGATGAGCAGTTCTTC. It specifies CASSPRDSPYDEQFF.

This chain uses TRBV30 with TRBJ2-2; D is unclear. The germline V and J ends were trimmed by 3 bases and 6 bases, with 2 bases remaining between them. The CDR3 contains 10 residues. In germline, CDR1 is GTSNPN, CDR2 SVGIG (reference sequence). The CDR3 bases are TGTGCCTGGAGACCCGGGGAGCTGTTTTTT. It yields the protein CAWRPGELFF.

A remark on this clonotype: The junction and the germline gene differ at one end; a read error may be behind it. This rearrangement joins TRBV7-6 to TRBJ2-1, with D perhaps TRBD1 or TRBD2 (6 bases each). The CDR3 has 15 residues. Germline V gene data show CDR1 as SGHVS and CDR2 as FNYEAQ. CDR3 in amino acids: CVSSPSVGGVDEQFF. In nucleotides, the CDR3 is TGTGTCAGCAGCCCCTCCGTCGGGGGCGTTGATGAGCAGTTCTTC.

This clonotype was found many times. V and J are TRBV5-6 and TRBJ2-7; perhaps TRBD1 as D (6 bases). The V gene's germline CDR1 is SGHDT and CDR2 YYEEEE. Trimming cost V 3 bases and J 3 bases, with 13 bases left between them. CDR3 length: 14 residues. The CDR3 loop is CASSSTGLIYEQYF. The CDR3, as DNA: TGTGCCAGCAGCTCTACAGGGCTGATCTACGAGCAGTACTTC.

This clonotype appeared a single time. The chain links TRBV5-1 to TRBJ2-1; D may match TRBD1 or TRBD2 (5 bases each). Gene TRBJ2-7 matches the end of the DNA better, so the J call may be wrong. Germline V lookup: CDR1 SGHRS, CDR2 YFSETQ. This CDR3 region has 15 residues. CDR3 amino acids: CASSPRDPNPNEQYF. CDR3 DNA: TGCGCCAGCAGCCCCCGGGACCCAAACCCGAATGAGCAGTACTTC.

This clonotype was recorded a few times. The rearrangement uses TRBV20-1 and TRBJ1-5; D remains ambiguous. Germline V gives CDR1 DFQATT, CDR2 SNEGSKA (reference sequence). The CDR3 loop spans 15 amino acids. Trimming took off 1 base at V and 5 bases at J, with 15 bases between the two ends. Written as DNA, the CDR3 is TGCAGTGCTAGAGGGATATGGGGTCAGGATCAGCCCCAGCATTTT. As protein: CSARGIWGQDQPQHF.

This clonotype appeared many times. CDR3: CSAKTVFNPNEQFF. The CDR3 region has the DNA TGCAGTGCCAAAACAGTTTTCAACCCCAATGAGCAGTTCTTC. The V call is TRBV20-1, the J call TRBJ2-1; no definite D call. The CDR3 runs 14 residues. Trimming pared 6 bases from V and 6 bases from J, leaving 18 bases between. Germline loops: CDR1 DFQATT, CDR2 SNEGSKA (reference sequence).

The chain is built from TRBV6-5 and TRBJ1-3, with D maybe TRBD1 (6 bases). This CDR3 is built from 14 residues. V was cut by 5 bases and J by 0 bases, with 8 bases left in between. Germline CDR1 reads MNHEY; CDR2 reads SVGAGI. CDR3 sequence (DNA): TGTGCCAGCAGTCCGGACAGCTCTGGAAACACCATATATTTT. Encoded protein: CASSPDSSGNTIYF.

This clonotype appeared many times. The chain has TRBV12-3 or TRBV12-4 and TRBJ2-3; D not resolved. The CDR3 consists of 14 residues. V dropped 3 bases and J dropped 5 bases, with 12 bases sitting between them. CDR3: CASSFKGQQDTQYF. Here the CDR3 DNA reads TGTGCCAGCAGTTTTAAGGGTCAGCAAGATACGCAGTATTTT.

Points on this clonotype: A much more abundant neighbour one base away suggests this may be a read error. The CDR3 is CASSEQGQGRQPQHF. CDR3 nucleotides: TGTGCCAGCAGTGAGCAGGGACAGGGCCGTCAGCCCCAGCATTTT. The chain joins TRBV2 to TRBJ1-5; 9 positions agree with TRBD1. This CDR3 contains 15 residues. From germline, CDR1 is SNHLY and CDR2 FYNNEI. V lost 3 bases and J lost 6; bases outside the gene matches: 6.

As to this clonotype: Germline is not matched at one junction end, which may reflect a read error. V is TRBV12-3 or TRBV12-4 and J is TRBJ1-5; a weak D match, TRBD1 (6 bases). The CDR3 extends over 15 amino acids. The chain's CDR3 is CTSSLGGMENQPQHF. The CDR3, as DNA: TGTACCAGCAGTTTAGGGGGTATGGAGAATCAGCCCCAGCATTTT.